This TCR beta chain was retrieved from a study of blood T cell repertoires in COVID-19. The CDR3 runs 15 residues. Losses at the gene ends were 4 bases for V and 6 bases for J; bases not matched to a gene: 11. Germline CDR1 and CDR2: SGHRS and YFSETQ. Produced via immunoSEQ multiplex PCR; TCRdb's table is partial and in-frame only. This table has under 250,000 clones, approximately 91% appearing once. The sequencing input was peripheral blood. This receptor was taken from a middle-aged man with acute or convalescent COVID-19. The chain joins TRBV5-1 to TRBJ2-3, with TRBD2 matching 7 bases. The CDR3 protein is CASSPWEGGADTQYF. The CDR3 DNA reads TGCGCCAGCAGCCCCTGGGAGGGAGGGGCGGATACGCAGTATTTT.